Each of the 10 T cell receptor beta chains below was sequenced from the same sample in a study of T cell responses to AZD1222 COVID-19 vaccine. Sequencing used immunoSEQ multiplex PCR; TCRdb keeps in-frame clones, though not all of them. The sample lists fewer than 150,000 clones; about 91% were seen once. This sample comprised peripheral blood, obtained on day 0 of AZD1222 vaccination. These receptors were collected from an adult in good health.

The chain employs TRBV5-1 and TRBJ1-1; D uncertain. The CDR3 totals 14 residues. The germline gives CDR1 SGHRS, CDR2 YFSETQ. V shed 3 bases and J shed 1 base, with 10 bases lying between them. CDR3 protein: CASSSSGGNTEAFF. The CDR3 bases are TGCGCCAGCAGCTCCTCTGGAGGGAACACTGAAGCTTTCTTT.

The V gene is TRBV3-1 (or the pseudogene TRBV3-2), the J gene TRBJ1-3, with a possible D match to TRBD1 (5 bases). This CDR3 is 17 amino acids long. The germline V and J ends were trimmed by 5 bases and 9 bases, with 26 bases remaining between them. CDR1 LGHDT and CDR2 YNNKEL come from the germline V gene (reference sequence). CDR3 bases: TGTGCCAGCAGCAACTCCCCGACGGTGCAGGGTTATGGCACCATATATTTT. Protein product: CASSNSPTVQGYGTIYF.

The V and J genes are TRBV28 and TRBJ1-6; D remains ambiguous. This CDR3 is built from 16 residues. V was pared by 5 bases and J by 6 bases, with 17 bases between. From germline, CDR1 is MDHEN and CDR2 SYDVKM. The CDR3 sequence: CASSPIGGGLNSPLHF. The CDR3 nucleotides read TGTGCCAGCAGTCCAATCGGCGGAGGGCTTAATTCACCCCTCCACTTT.

The V and J genes are TRBV28 and TRBJ2-3; TRBD2 matches at 10 bases. With V trimmed by 6 bases and J by 0 bases, 3 bases remained unmatched. Per the germline V gene, CDR1 is MDHEN and CDR2 is SYDVKM. CDR3 size: 15 residues. The CDR3 reads CASRSSGGSTDTQYF. The CDR3 DNA is TGTGCCAGCAGATCTAGCGGGGGTAGCACAGATACGCAGTATTTT.

This sequence joins TRBV5-1 and TRBJ2-7; 9 bases agree with TRBD2. The V gene end was trimmed by 3 bases and the J gene end by 5 bases; junction bases not matched to a gene: 3. CDR3 size: 13 residues. Germline CDR1 and CDR2: SGHRS and YFSETQ. CDR3 region: CASSWWTSDEQYF. CDR3 nucleotide sequence: TGCGCCAGCAGCTGGTGGACTAGCGACGAGCAGTACTTC.

CDR3 bases: TGTGCCAGCAGTTTAGACACAGTCTACAATGAGCAGTTCTTC. Translating it yields CASSLDTVYNEQFF. J is TRBJ2-1 and V is TRBV27, with unresolved D. V was clipped by 2 bases and J by 3 bases, with 8 bases between them. The CDR3 is 14 residues long. In germline, CDR1 is MNHEY, CDR2 SMNVEV (reference sequence).

J is TRBJ1-4 and V is TRBV5-1, with D unclear. The V end was cut by 0 bases, the J end by 3 bases, with 9 bases between. Germline V lookup: CDR1 SGHRS, CDR2 YFSETQ. The CDR3 is made up of 15 amino acids. This chain's CDR3 is CASSLDSSSNEKLFF. CDR3 bases: TGCGCCAGCAGCTTGGACAGCAGCTCTAATGAAAAACTGTTTTTT.

The chain employs TRBV18 and TRBJ2-7, with a tentative D call TRBD1 (5 bases). CDR1 and CDR2 (germline): KGHSH, LQKENI. The CDR3 is 14 residues long. Trimming cost V 2 bases and J 1 base, with 9 bases left between them. The CDR3 DNA sequence: TGTGCCAGCTCACCAGGGGCACCATCCTACGAGCAGTACTTC. Protein sequence: CASSPGAPSYEQYF.

The V gene is TRBV6-4, the J gene TRBJ2-1; 11 nucleotides line up with TRBD2. Germline V gene data show CDR1 as MRHNA and CDR2 as SNTAGT. CDR3 length: 15 residues. Germline trimming cut 5 bases from V and 6 bases from J; bases unmatched to any gene: 6. Written as DNA, the CDR3 is TGTGCCAGCAGTTCGACTAGCGGGACGAGCAATGAGCAGTTCTTC. It is translated as CASSSTSGTSNEQFF.

This sequence joins TRBV6-2 or TRBV6-3 and TRBJ1-2; 7 nucleotides agree with TRBD1. Germline V gene sequence: CDR1 MNHEY, CDR2 SVGEGT. V gave up 2 bases and J gave up 6 bases; unmatched junction bases: 9. This CDR3 comprises 15 residues. In nucleotides, the CDR3 is TGTGCCAGCAGTTACCCAAACACAGGGGAGCATGGCTACACCTTC. Its translation: CASSYPNTGEHGYTF.